This TCR beta chain was retrieved from a study of shared clonotypes between healthy human individuals. Study-level information: Per donor, CD8 memory used one plate, CD8 naive used two, CD4 memory used three and CD4 naive used three.

Trimming left V 5 bases short and J 5 bases short, with 10 bases between. There are 13 residues in the CDR3. Germline CDR1 reads SEHNR; CDR2 reads FQNEAQ (reference sequence). The split of CD4+ cells yielded CD45RA+ naive and CD45RA-negative memory subsets. Data came from immunoSEQ multiplex PCR; TCRdb stores just in-frame clones and leaves some out. The sample includes millions of clones, over 85% of them seen just once. The receptor was derived from a young man in good health. Some clones in this sample may be carry-over from other donors' samples. Sequenced sample: naive CD4+ T cells from PBMCs. The subset denotes: CD45RA+ positively selected. This chain joins TRBV7-9 and TRBJ1-5; D is undetermined. The CDR3 reads CASSAYGDQPQHF. The CDR3 nucleotides are TGTGCCAGCAGCGCTTACGGGGATCAGCCCCAGCATTTT.